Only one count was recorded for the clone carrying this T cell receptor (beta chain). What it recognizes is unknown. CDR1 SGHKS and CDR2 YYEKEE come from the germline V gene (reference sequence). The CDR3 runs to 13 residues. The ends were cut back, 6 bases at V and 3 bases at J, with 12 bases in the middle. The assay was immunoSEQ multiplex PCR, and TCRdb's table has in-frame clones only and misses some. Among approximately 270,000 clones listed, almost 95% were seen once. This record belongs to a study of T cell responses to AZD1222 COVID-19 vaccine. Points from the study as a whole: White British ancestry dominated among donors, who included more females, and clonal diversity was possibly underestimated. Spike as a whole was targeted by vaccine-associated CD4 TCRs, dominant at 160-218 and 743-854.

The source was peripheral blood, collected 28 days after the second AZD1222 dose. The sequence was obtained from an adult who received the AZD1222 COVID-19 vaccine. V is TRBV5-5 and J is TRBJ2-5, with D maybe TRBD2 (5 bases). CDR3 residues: CASTLWGEETQYF. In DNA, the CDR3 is TGTGCCAGCACCCTATGGGGAGAAGAGACCCAGTACTTC.